This T cell receptor beta chain was sequenced for a study of T cells in Graves' hyperthyroidism and ophthalmopathy. RNA transcripts provided the source from which TCR beta CDR3 regions were amplified. First-round RT-PCR targeting the TCR CDR3 was performed with the HTBI primer set. TCRdb reprocessed the multiplex PCR reads via MiXCR and lists one record per CDR3 protein. Counted here are about 350,000 distinct CDR3 sequences, roughly 13% occurring once; the ten biggest clones make up 34%. This clonotype was seen ten or more times. Germline V CDR1 and CDR2: SGHRS, YFSETQ. V lost 0 bases and J lost 4; bases outside the gene matches: 3. The CDR3 totals 15 residues.

The rearrangement joins TRBV5-1 to TRBJ1-3; TRBD1 agrees at 8 bases. This TCR was recovered from a woman in her thirties or forties with Graves' ophthalmopathy. Sequencing was carried out using blood. The CDR3 bases are TGCGCCAGCAGCTTGGCAGGGGGCGACGGAAACACCATATATTTT. This encodes CASSLAGGDGNTIYF.